A single sample gave rise to the 9 T cell receptor beta chains below, sequenced in a study of T cells after yellow fever vaccination. TCRdb processed the 5' RACE reads anew with MiXCR; each CDR3 protein has one entry. In the table there are some 350,000 distinct CDR3 sequences, under 7.5% of which are singletons. Sequences were derived from PBMCs, sampled 5 days after the yellow fever booster vaccination. These receptors were obtained from a man aged 25 to 40 who received the YFV17D yellow fever vaccine.

This clonotype came up a few times. This chain joins TRBV20-1 and TRBJ2-7, with D uncertain. From germline, CDR1 is DFQATT and CDR2 SNEGSKA (reference sequence). The V end lost 2 bases, the J end lost 4 bases, and 12 bases lay between the germline ends. The CDR3 has 13 amino acids. CDR3 region: CSARLPNQYEQYF. The CDR3 bases are TGCAGTGCTAGACTTCCAAATCAATACGAGCAGTACTTC.

This clonotype was detected only a few times. The chain uses TRBV15 and TRBJ2-1; TRBD2 matches at 9 bases. From germline, CDR1 is LNHNV and CDR2 YYDKDF (reference sequence). This CDR3 comprises 16 residues. Trimming took 2 bases from V and 1 from J; bases not matched to a gene: 3. CDR3 in DNA: TGTGCCACCAGCAGATCCCTAGCGGGATCCTACAATGAGCAGTTCTTC. As protein: CATSRSLAGSYNEQFF.

This clonotype showed up just a few times. The rearrangement links TRBV12-3 or TRBV12-4 to TRBJ2-5; unclear D gene. V gave up 3 bases and J gave up 4 bases, with 9 bases separating them. The CDR3 extends over 13 amino acids. The chain's CDR3 is CASSFYPGETQYF. CDR3 DNA: TGTGCCAGCAGTTTTTATCCAGGAGAGACCCAGTACTTC.

The sample holds a few counts of this clonotype. The rearrangement links TRBV11-2 to TRBJ2-3; TRBD1 matches 10 bases. The germline CDR1 and CDR2 sequences are SGHAT and FQNNGV. CDR3 length: 18 residues. V shed 2 bases, J shed 3 bases, and the junction held 11 bases outside the gene matches. This chain's CDR3 is CASSLPGTGVTLTDTQYF. The CDR3 DNA sequence: TGTGCCAGCAGCTTACCAGGGACAGGGGTGACTTTAACAGATACGCAGTATTTT.

This clonotype was seen at least ten times. V and J are TRBV10-3 and TRBJ2-7, with 9 bases that match TRBD1. From germline, CDR1 is ENHRY and CDR2 SYGVKD. V dropped 6 bases and J dropped 3; count of bases not matched to a gene: 3. The CDR3 sequence is 13 residues long. CDR3 residues: CAIRRTGDYEQYF. The CDR3, as DNA: TGTGCCATCAGAAGGACAGGGGACTACGAGCAGTACTTC.

The gene calls are TRBV4-2 and TRBJ2-2; 11 positions agree with TRBD2. V trimming: 0 bases; J trimming: 0 bases; junction bases outside the gene matches: 12. This CDR3 is built from 21 residues. Per the germline V gene, CDR1 is LGHNA and CDR2 is YNFKEQ. CDR3 in DNA: TGTGCCAGCAGCCAAGATCCAAGGGCCGGGACTAGCGGATCGAACACCGGGGAGCTGTTTTTT. Amino acid sequence: CASSQDPRAGTSGSNTGELFF.

Here the CDR3 reads CSARVAIDTQYF. CDR3 DNA: TGCAGTGCTCGAGTCGCGATAGATACGCAGTATTTT. The chain employs TRBV20-1 and TRBJ2-3; D is undetermined. The CDR3 has 12 residues. In germline, CDR1 is DFQATT, CDR2 SNEGSKA (reference sequence). Trimming removed 5 bases at V and 5 bases at J, with 11 bases between.

This clonotype has just a few counts. The chain couples TRBV12-3 or TRBV12-4 to TRBJ2-7; 9 bases are a match to TRBD2. CDR3 size: 15 residues. The junction had 7 bases not matched to a gene; V was cut back by 5 bases and J by 2 bases. CDR3 nucleotide sequence: TGTGCCAGCAGTGCCAGGCTAGCGGGAACCTACGAGCAGTACTTC. Protein product: CASSARLAGTYEQYF.

Ten or more counts support this clonotype. The V and J genes are TRBV7-2 and TRBJ2-2; 8 nucleotides line up with TRBD2. Per the germline V gene, CDR1 is SGHTA and CDR2 is FQGNSA. This CDR3 is 16 amino acids long. Trimming at V came to 3 bases and at J to 6 bases, leaving 9 bases not matched to a gene. The DNA of the CDR3 is TGTGCCAGCAGCTTTAGTCCCGTAGCGGGACCCGGGGAGCTGTTTTTT. It translates to CASSFSPVAGPGELFF.